The sequence of this TCR beta chain was determined in a study of T cell changes during pregnancy in multiple sclerosis. This CDR3 contains 14 residues. Per the germline V gene, CDR1 is MNHNS and CDR2 is SASEGT. The V gene end was trimmed by 7 bases and the J gene end by 5 bases; junction bases not matched to a gene: 7. The table came from immunoSEQ multiplex PCR; TCRdb's copy has only in-frame clones and leaves some out. The table includes 65,000 to 90,000 clones, about 92% detected once. The specimen comprised peripheral blood, sampled before pregnancy. The TCR was taken from a female donor with multiple sclerosis, enrolled in a pregnancy study. This chain links TRBV6-1 with TRBJ2-5, with 10 bases that match TRBD1. CDR3: CASTRQGAEETQYF. The CDR3 DNA reads TGTGCCAGCACCCGACAGGGGGCAGAGGAGACCCAGTACTTC.